This T cell receptor (beta chain) was sequenced in a study of Tregs in tolerant kidney transplant recipients. V trimming: 5 bases; J trimming: 9 bases; junction bases outside the gene matches: 7. CDR1 is SGHVS and CDR2 is FNYEAQ in the germline V gene. This CDR3 has 14 amino acids. Assay: immunoSEQ multiplex PCR; the TCRdb copy retains only in-frame clones and omits some. The sample contains roughly 250,000 clones, approximately 84% of which appear only once. Unstimulated Tregs (CD4+CD25+CD127-) and CD4+CD25- non-Tregs were sorted from PBMCs. The sequenced material came from CD4+ T cells from blood. The clonotype originates from a human donor in good health. This chain uses TRBV7-6 with TRBJ1-3, with 10 nucleotides matching TRBD1. CDR3 DNA: TGTGCCAGCAGCGACCTGACAGGGGGCTCCACCATATATTTT. Its translation is CASSDLTGGSTIYF.